This T cell receptor (beta chain) is drawn from a study of T cell responses to AZD1222 COVID-19 vaccine. Produced via immunoSEQ multiplex PCR; TCRdb's table is partial and in-frame only. The sample yields 150,000 to 200,000 clones, around 92% seen once. The study, taken as a whole, reports: Recipients of two AZD1222 doses showed rising Spike-specific TCR breadth and depth. Unmutated variant regions are reportedly the target of nearly half of TCRs that are spike-specific. Donors were mostly white British, more females; clonal diversity possibly underestimated. Among vaccine-associated CD4 TCRs, coverage spanned spike, with dominance at 160-218 and 743-854.

The CDR3 totals 14 residues. V was clipped by 2 bases and J by 8 bases, with 13 bases between them. The V gene's germline CDR1 is SGHTA and CDR2 FQGNSA. Details on this clone: Its specificity is not known.

The chain carries TRBV7-2 and TRBJ1-5; D might be TRBD1 (6 bases). The TCR was taken from an adult who received the AZD1222 COVID-19 vaccine. Sequenced here: peripheral blood, sampled 28 days after the second AZD1222 dose. This chain's CDR3 is CASSLMGAGEPQHF. The DNA of the CDR3 is TGTGCCAGCAGCTTAATGGGGGCTGGGGAGCCCCAGCATTTT.